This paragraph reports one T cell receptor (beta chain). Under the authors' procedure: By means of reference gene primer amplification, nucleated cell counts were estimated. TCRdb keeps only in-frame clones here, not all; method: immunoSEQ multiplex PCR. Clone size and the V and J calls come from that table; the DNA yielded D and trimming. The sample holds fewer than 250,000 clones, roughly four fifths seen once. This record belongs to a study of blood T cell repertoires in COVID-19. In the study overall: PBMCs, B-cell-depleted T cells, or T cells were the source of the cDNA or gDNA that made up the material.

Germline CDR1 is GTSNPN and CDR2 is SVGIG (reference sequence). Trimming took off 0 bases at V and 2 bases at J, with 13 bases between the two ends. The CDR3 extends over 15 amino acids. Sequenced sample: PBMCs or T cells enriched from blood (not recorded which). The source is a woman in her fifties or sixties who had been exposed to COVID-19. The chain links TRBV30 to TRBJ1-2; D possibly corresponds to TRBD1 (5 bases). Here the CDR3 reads CAWSVWTIQNYGYTF. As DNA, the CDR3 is TGTGCCTGGAGTGTTTGGACAATCCAAAACTATGGCTACACCTTC.